These 21 T cell receptor beta chains came from one sample sequenced in a study of control samples from healthy donors and cancer patients. Here immunoSEQ multiplex PCR was the method, and the copy in TCRdb shows in-frame clones only, minus some. The data show 140,000 to 150,000 clones, 80% to 95% seen once. Sequencing was carried out using blood. Every receptor here comes from a man younger than 40 in good health.

The chain is built from TRBV3-1 (or the pseudogene TRBV3-2) and TRBJ2-6; no definite D call. The CDR3 is 15 amino acids. V was clipped by 3 bases and J by 0 bases, with 6 bases between them. CDR1 is LGHDT and CDR2 is YNNKEL in the germline V gene (reference sequence). In nucleotides, the CDR3 is TGTGCCAGCAGCCATTCCGACTCTGGGGCCAACGTCCTGACTTTC. Its translation is CASSHSDSGANVLTF.

V and J are TRBV30 and TRBJ2-2, with D maybe TRBD1 (5 bases). The V end lost 0 bases, the J end lost 1 base, and 9 bases lay between the germline ends. Germline CDR1 is GTSNPN and CDR2 is SVGIG (reference sequence). CDR3 size: 15 residues. This CDR3 is CAWSVLGLNTGELFF. The CDR3 DNA reads TGTGCCTGGAGTGTACTGGGGCTGAACACCGGGGAGCTGTTTTTT. The whole variable domain, remainder taken from reference TRBV30 and TRBJ2-2, is SQTIHQWPATLVQPVGSPLSLECTVEGTSNPNLYWYRQAAGRGLQLLFYSVGIGQISSEVPQNLSASRPQDRQFILSSKKLLLSDSGFYLCAWSVLGLNTGELFFGEGSRLTVL.

This chain joins TRBV19 and TRBJ2-1, with 11 bases aligning to TRBD1. Trimming took 8 bases from V and 5 from J; bases not matched to a gene: 2. The CDR3 is 13 amino acids. Germline CDR1 is LNHDA and CDR2 is SQIVND (reference sequence). DNA for the CDR3: TGTGCCAGTGGGACAGGGGGGGACAATGAGCAGTTCTTC. The encoded protein is CASGTGGDNEQFF.

The chain has TRBV7-2 and TRBJ2-4; perhaps TRBD1 as D (6 bases). Germline assignment: CDR1 SGHTA and CDR2 FQGNSA. The V end was cut by 4 bases, the J end by 4 bases, with 11 bases between. This CDR3 comprises 14 residues. CDR3 in DNA: TGTGCCAGCAGCTCAGGGACACTAAAAAACATTCAGTACTTC. Encoded protein: CASSSGTLKNIQYF.

In DNA, the CDR3 is TGTGCCAGCAGTGAACAGGGGGTTAGCAATCAGCCCCAGCATTTT. Residues: CASSEQGVSNQPQHF. The rearrangement links TRBV6-1 to TRBJ1-5, with 7 bases aligning to TRBD1. Germline V CDR1 and CDR2: MNHNS, SASEGT. This CDR3 is 15 amino acids long. With V trimmed by 2 bases and J by 0 bases, 1 base remained unmatched.

The chain carries TRBV7-9 and TRBJ1-4; weak D call: TRBD1 (5 bases). V shed 5 bases and J shed 6 bases, with 7 bases lying between them. In germline, CDR1 is SEHNR, CDR2 FQNEAQ (reference sequence). This CDR3 contains 12 residues. As DNA, the CDR3 is TGTGCCAGCAGCCCGGGGGATGAAAAACTGTTTTTT. It is translated as CASSPGDEKLFF.

The chain joins TRBV19 to TRBJ1-2, with 9 bases aligning to TRBD1. The CDR3 spans 15 residues. The V and J ends lost 6 bases and 4 bases, in that order; junction bases with no gene match: 9. Germline V gives CDR1 LNHDA, CDR2 SQIVND (reference sequence). The CDR3 spells CASSNQLTGGYGYTF. CDR3 bases: TGTGCCAGTAGCAATCAATTGACAGGGGGCTATGGCTACACCTTC.

The rearrangement links TRBV24-1 to TRBJ2-3; 10 bases are a match to TRBD2. The ends lost 3 bases at V and 1 base at J; junction bases unmatched: 3. This CDR3 region has 16 residues. Germline lookup yields CDR1 KGHDR and CDR2 SFDVKD. This chain's CDR3 is CATSDTLAGRTDTQYF. The CDR3 DNA sequence: TGTGCCACCAGTGATACACTAGCGGGGCGCACAGATACGCAGTATTTT.

The chain recombines TRBV7-9 with TRBJ1-5, with D perhaps TRBD1 (6 bases). There are 14 residues in the CDR3. Germline values: CDR1 SEHNR, CDR2 FQNEAQ (reference sequence). Trimming shortened V by 5 bases and J by 6 bases, and 14 bases separated the two germline ends. The chain's CDR3 is CASSQGGTGQPQHF. CDR3 coding DNA: TGTGCCAGCAGCCAAGGGGGAACGGGTCAGCCCCAGCATTTT.

V usage is TRBV27 and J usage is TRBJ1-2, with D perhaps matching TRBD1 (5 bases). The CDR3 length is 14 residues. V was clipped by 0 bases and J by 4 bases, with 9 bases between them. CDR1 and CDR2 (germline): MNHEY, SMNVEV (reference sequence). CDR3 bases: TGTGCCAGCAGTTTATCGTTTGGGGGCTATGGCTACACCTTC. Its translation is CASSLSFGGYGYTF.

This clone was detected a few times. The chain joins TRBV20-1 to TRBJ1-2, with D perhaps matching TRBD1 (6 bases). The germline V and J ends were trimmed by 6 bases and 10 bases, with 15 bases remaining between them. The CDR3 totals 11 residues. The V gene's germline CDR1 is DFQATT and CDR2 SNEGSKA (reference sequence). The CDR3 loop is CSAKTQGAYTF. The CDR3 nucleotides read TGCAGTGCAAAAACACAGGGAGCCTACACCTTC.

V is TRBV5-4 and J is TRBJ1-2; D is possibly TRBD1 (5 bases). Germline CDR1 SGHNT, CDR2 YYREEE (reference sequence). The CDR3 has 15 amino acids. V lost 0 bases to trimming and J lost 4 bases, with 13 bases between them. CDR3: CASSLVGGSGYGYTF. The CDR3 nucleotides read TGTGCCAGCAGCTTGGTTGGGGGTTCGGGCTATGGCTACACCTTC.

The chain combines TRBV19 with TRBJ1-3; no clear D. CDR1 is LNHDA and CDR2 is SQIVND in the germline V gene (reference sequence). The CDR3 has 15 residues. V lost 3 bases, J lost 0 bases, and 9 bases lay in between. CDR3 sequence reads: CASSIRGISGNTIYF. The CDR3, as DNA: TGTGCCAGTAGTATTCGTGGTATCTCTGGAAACACCATATATTTT.

The gene calls are TRBV27 and TRBJ1-4; D is undetermined. V lost 11 bases and J 14 bases, leaving 9 bases between the germline ends. Germline lookup yields CDR1 MNHEY and CDR2 SMNVEV (reference sequence). This CDR3 has 8 amino acids. CDR3 bases: TGTGCCCCAAAAGGGCTGTTTTTT. Amino acid sequence: CAPKGLFF.

The chain uses TRBV30 and TRBJ1-2; possibly TRBD1 for D (5 bases). CDR1 is GTSNPN, CDR2 SVGIG, per germline (reference sequence). V lost 0 bases and J lost 5, with 10 bases in between. This CDR3 is 13 amino acids long. The DNA of the CDR3 is TGTGCCTGGAGTGTTGGGACGGGGTATGGCTACACCTTC. Protein product: CAWSVGTGYGYTF.

Sample share makes this clone medium-sized. The sample holds other DNA sequences that translate to the same CDR3. This rearrangement joins TRBV28 to TRBJ2-7; 12 bases line up with TRBD2. J gave up 2 bases and V 4 bases, and 6 bases lay outside the gene matches. Per germline, CDR1 MDHEN and CDR2 SYDVKM. The CDR3 consists of 16 residues. This CDR3 is CASSSPRTSGTYEQYF. The CDR3 DNA is TGTGCCAGCAGTTCCCCCCGGACTAGCGGGACCTACGAGCAGTACTTC.

The V call is TRBV5-4, the J call TRBJ2-2, with 7 bases aligning to TRBD1. J lost 4 bases, V lost 2 bases, and 2 bases had no gene match. This CDR3 comprises 14 residues. The germline V gene has CDR1 SGHNT and CDR2 YYREEE (reference sequence). The CDR3 here is CASSFRGSTGELFF. The DNA of the CDR3 is TGTGCCAGCAGCTTCAGGGGGTCCACCGGGGAGCTGTTTTTT.

The V gene is TRBV2, the J gene TRBJ2-4; TRBD1 matches 9 bases. The germline V gene encodes CDR1 SNHLY and CDR2 FYNNEI. The V gene end was trimmed by 8 bases and the J gene end by 7 bases; junction bases not matched to a gene: 12. This CDR3 is 15 amino acids long. CDR3 residues: CASQNRDRDRNIQYF. CDR3 nucleotides: TGTGCCAGCCAGAACCGGGACAGGGATCGGAACATTCAGTACTTC.

The genes are TRBV14 and TRBJ1-1; the match to TRBD1 covers 7 bases. V lost 2 bases and J lost 4; bases outside the gene matches: 4. Germline V CDR1 and CDR2: SGHDN, FVKESK. The length of the CDR3 is 14 residues. The CDR3 coding sequence is TGTGCCAGCAGCCAAAACAGGGGTGGCACTGAAGCTTTCTTT. It translates to CASSQNRGGTEAFF.

The chain combines TRBV5-1 with TRBJ2-3; possibly TRBD2 for D (7 bases). The V gene lost 4 bases and the J gene lost 4 bases, with 16 bases spanning the gap. This CDR3 region has 15 residues. Germline V gene lookup returns CDR1 SGHRS and CDR2 YFSETQ. CDR3 nucleotides: TGCGCCAGCAGCCCCCTTAGGGGGGGCCCAGATACGCAGTATTTT. Amino acids: CASSPLRGGPDTQYF.

The chain links TRBV15 to TRBJ2-2; the D call may be TRBD1 or TRBD2 (5 bases each). Per germline, CDR1 LNHNV and CDR2 YYDKDF (reference sequence). V was shortened by 1 base and J by 6 bases, with 6 bases between the two germline ends. There are 13 residues in the CDR3. CDR3 region: CATSRVGAGELFF. The DNA for the CDR3 is TGTGCCACCAGCAGAGTGGGGGCCGGGGAGCTGTTTTTT.